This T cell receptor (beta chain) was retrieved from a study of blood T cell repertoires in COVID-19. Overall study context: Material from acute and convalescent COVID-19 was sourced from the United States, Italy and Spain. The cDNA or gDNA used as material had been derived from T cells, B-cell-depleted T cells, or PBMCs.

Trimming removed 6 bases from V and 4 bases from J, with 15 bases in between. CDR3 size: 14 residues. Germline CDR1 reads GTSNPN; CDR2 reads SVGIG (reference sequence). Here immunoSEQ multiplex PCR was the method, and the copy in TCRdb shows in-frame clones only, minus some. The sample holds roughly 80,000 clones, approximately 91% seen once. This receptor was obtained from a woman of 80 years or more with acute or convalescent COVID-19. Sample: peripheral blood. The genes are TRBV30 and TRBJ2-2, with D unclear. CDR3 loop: CACSLLTITGELFF. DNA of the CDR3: TGTGCCTGCTCCCTGCTAACCATCACCGGGGAGCTGTTTTTT. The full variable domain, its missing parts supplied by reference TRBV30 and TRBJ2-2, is SQTIHQWPATLVQPVGSPLSLECTVEGTSNPNLYWYRQAAGRGLQLLFYSVGIGQISSEVPQNLSASRPQDRQFILSSKKLLLSDSGFYLCACSLLTITGELFFGEGSRLTVL.